The rows below give T cell receptor beta chains drawn from one sample of a study of T-cell reconstitution after alpha-beta-depleted transplantation in children. TCRdb reprocessed the PCR reads with MiXCR, giving one entry per CDR3 protein. The sample holds more than 75,000 distinct CDR3 sequences, roughly a quarter seen once. The sample consisted of PBMCs, taken before TCRalphabeta/CD19-depleted stem cell transplant. The receptors were gathered from a boy younger than 10 with acute lymphoblastic leukemia, due to receive a stem cell transplant. Both conserved end residues are trimmed from each CDR3. The order of the fields is V gene, clone size, J gene, CDR3 protein. Clone sizes are given selectively: once, few, many, or a class where the clone is expanded.

TRBV5-1,.,TRBJ1-4,ASSLAGSGRDEKLF
TRBV12-3/TRBV12-4,.,TRBJ1-5,ACSLTPFGVGGNQPQH
TRBV9,few,TRBJ2-5,ASSAGTSQETQY
TRBV7-9,.,TRBJ1-1,ASSQGQGWAEAF
TRBV20-1,many,TRBJ1-5,SARVTDQPQH
TRBV28,many,TRBJ1-5,ASEDLNSNQPQH
TRBV28,.,TRBJ1-5,ASSRPKTGIHEQPQH
TRBV5-1,few,TRBJ1-1,ASSLKTGSRDTEAF
TRBV11-2,.,TRBJ1-1,ASSPLQGKGTEAF
TRBV28,.,TRBJ1-5,ASSLRNSNQPQH
TRBV15,few,TRBJ2-7,ATSRVFGDSYEQY
TRBV20-1,.,TRBJ2-1,SAIELNEQF
TRBV7-2,.,TRBJ2-7,ASSLRQGNGEQY
TRBV7-2,many,TRBJ2-7,ASSYSDEQY
TRBV20-1,many,TRBJ2-1,SARDRLLAALYNEQF
TRBV5-1,few,TRBJ2-3,ASSLERGHDTQY
TRBV4-1,many,TRBJ1-1,ASSQVATEAF
TRBV3-1,few,TRBJ2-2,ASSQGFSGQNTGELF
TRBV20-1,.,TRBJ2-7,SALDSHEQY
TRBV9,few,TRBJ2-2,ASSADPGLAGGKTGELF
TRBV9,few,TRBJ1-3,ASSPDGNTIY
TRBV7-2,.,TRBJ2-1,ASSFPSGRGNEQF
TRBV20-1,.,TRBJ1-1,SAREGAGDTEAF
TRBV5-5,many,TRBJ2-7,ASSFVASGGSLQYEQY
TRBV20-1,.,TRBJ2-1,GHASGRSDEQF
TRBV5-1,few,TRBJ2-3,ASSLDADTQY
TRBV25-1,.,TRBJ2-1,ASSGIPGTPRGEQF
TRBV29-1,few,TRBJ2-3,SAVDSGGADTQY
TRBV7-3,.,TRBJ2-7,ASSLTAGIGGEQY
TRBV5-1,many,TRBJ1-4,ASSLEQGSEKLF
TRBV4-1,.,TRBJ2-3,ASSPDTDTKY
TRBV9,.,TRBJ2-7,ASSVDAPGSTYEQY
TRBV11-1,.,TRBJ2-2,ASSLGPGLGTGELF
TRBV5-1,.,TRBJ2-5,ASSGTLGMEETQY
TRBV12-2,few,TRBJ1-2,ASRLYRGYGYT
TRBV5-1,.,TRBJ1-1,ASSTTGNTEAF
TRBV28,few,TRBJ1-1,ASSFPPGRGTEAF
TRBV29-1,few,TRBJ2-5,SGLGAARTQY